Below are 22 T cell receptor beta chains sequenced from a single sample in a study of blood T cell repertoires in COVID-19. Data came from immunoSEQ multiplex PCR; TCRdb stores just in-frame clones and leaves some out. The sample yields around 160,000 clones, around 84% seen once. Sequencing was carried out using PBMCs or T cells enriched from blood (not recorded which). These receptors all stem from a woman between 45 and 65 years old who had been exposed to COVID-19.

J is TRBJ2-1 and V is TRBV6-5, with 7 bases fitting TRBD2. CDR1 MNHEY and CDR2 SVGAGI come from the germline V gene. The length of the CDR3 is 13 residues. Germline trimming cut 8 bases from V and 2 bases from J; bases unmatched to any gene: 3. CDR3 in DNA: TGTGCCAGCGGGGGGGGACCCTACAATGAGCAGTTCTTC. Amino acid sequence: CASGGGPYNEQFF.

This clone was found once. This chain links TRBV3-1 (or the pseudogene TRBV3-2) with TRBJ1-6; D is unclear. The CDR3 spans 14 residues. V was pared by 1 base and J by 10 bases, with 11 bases between. CDR1 is LGHDT, CDR2 YNNKEL, per germline (reference sequence). CDR3 nucleotides: TGTGCCAGCAGCCAAGCCGCGATGAGATCACCCCTCCACTTT. Amino acids: CASSQAAMRSPLHF.

The chain joins TRBV4-2 to TRBJ2-6; TRBD2 might be the D (5 bases). The length of the CDR3 is 16 residues. The germline gives CDR1 LGHNA, CDR2 YNFKEQ. Trimming pared 0 bases from V and 4 bases from J, leaving 10 bases between. The CDR3 coding sequence is TGTGCCAGCAGCCAAGATGCGGCGGGCGGGGCCAACGTCCTGACTTTC. Protein product: CASSQDAAGGANVLTF.

The rearrangement links TRBV12-5 to TRBJ1-1; D not certain. Germline V gives CDR1 LGHNT, CDR2 FRNRAP. The CDR3 sequence is 14 residues long. Trimming pared 7 bases from V and 3 bases from J, leaving 15 bases between. For the CDR3, the DNA is TGTGCTAGTGCCCTCGGGGTTTTTGACACTGAAGCTTTCTTT. Translated, it gives CASALGVFDTEAFF. Full variable domain (outside the CDR3, taken from reference TRBV12-5 and TRBJ1-1): DARVTQTPRHKVTEMGQEVTMRCQPILGHNTVFWYRQTMMQGLELLAYFRNRAPLDDSGMPKDRFSAEMPDATLATLKIQPSEPRDSAVYFCASALGVFDTEAFFGQGTRLTVV.

The V gene is TRBV9, the J gene TRBJ2-1; 12 bases are a match to TRBD2. V lost 2 bases and J lost 6; bases outside the gene matches: 3. Germline lookup yields CDR1 SGDLS and CDR2 YYNGEE. The CDR3 contains 15 residues. CDR3 protein: CASSVRLAGVNEQFF. DNA for the CDR3: TGTGCCAGCAGCGTTCGACTAGCGGGAGTCAATGAGCAGTTCTTC.

The rearrangement uses TRBV29-1 and TRBJ2-3; maybe TRBD1 (6 bases). CDR1 is SQVTM, CDR2 ANQGSEA, per germline. The CDR3 extends over 17 amino acids. V lost 6 bases to trimming and J lost 4 bases, with 26 bases between them. The CDR3 coding sequence is TGCAGCGTCCTTGGAACCCAACAGGGCTCGGGCTCAGATACGCAGTATTTT. As protein: CSVLGTQQGSGSDTQYF.

The rearrangement links TRBV12-3 or TRBV12-4 to TRBJ1-2; D may be TRBD1 (5 bases). V was trimmed by 7 bases and J by 4 bases, leaving 10 bases between them. The CDR3 length is 12 residues. CDR3 loop: CASNQGFYGYTF. The CDR3 DNA sequence: TGTGCCAGCAACCAGGGTTTCTATGGCTACACCTTC.

This clone was recorded only once. The chain joins TRBV5-1 to TRBJ1-1; 8 bases map to TRBD1. The CDR3 is made up of 13 amino acids. V lost 1 base to trimming and J lost 10 bases; unmatched junction nucleotides: 6. Germline V lookup: CDR1 SGHRS, CDR2 YFSETQ. In nucleotides, the CDR3 is TGCGCCAGCAGCTTGTTGGACAGGGAAAGAGCTTTCTTT. It specifies CASSLLDRERAFF.

The rearrangement uses TRBV29-1 and TRBJ1-2; 10 nucleotides line up with TRBD1. Germline trimming cut 2 bases from V and 6 bases from J; bases unmatched to any gene: 15. The CDR3 is made up of 17 amino acids. CDR1 SQVTM and CDR2 ANQGSEA come from the germline V gene. The CDR3 loop reads CSVEQFLVRTGGNGYTF. The DNA of the CDR3 is TGCAGCGTTGAACAGTTTCTAGTTCGGACAGGGGGGAATGGCTACACCTTC.

This chain uses TRBV6-5 with TRBJ1-2, with 7 positions matching TRBD1. The germline CDR1 and CDR2 sequences are MNHEY and SVGAGI. The CDR3 runs 14 residues. Losses at the gene ends were 6 bases for V and 5 bases for J; bases not matched to a gene: 9. The CDR3 protein is CASSSPTGIYGYTF. The CDR3 bases are TGTGCCAGCAGCTCCCCGACAGGGATTTATGGCTACACCTTC.

The rearrangement joins TRBV7-2 to TRBJ2-5, with 8 positions matching TRBD2. The CDR3 extends over 14 amino acids. V was clipped by 7 bases and J by 5 bases; unmatched bases: 9. Germline V gene sequence: CDR1 SGHTA, CDR2 FQGNSA. CDR3: CASTSGGPWETQYF. As DNA, the CDR3 is TGTGCCAGCACCTCGGGAGGGCCCTGGGAGACCCAGTACTTC.

The CDR3 loop is CSVDLQGGETQYF. CDR3 sequence (DNA): TGCAGCGTTGACTTACAGGGGGGCGAGACCCAGTACTTC. The rearrangement joins TRBV29-1 to TRBJ2-5, with 8 positions matching TRBD1. V trimming: 3 bases; J trimming: 5 bases; junction bases outside the gene matches: 5. This CDR3 comprises 13 residues. Per the germline V gene, CDR1 is SQVTM and CDR2 is ANQGSEA.

V is TRBV11-3 and J is TRBJ2-5; a possible D gene is TRBD1 (5 bases). V was shortened by 5 bases and J by 2 bases, with 12 bases between the two germline ends. The length of the CDR3 is 14 residues. CDR1 and CDR2 (germline): SGHNT, YENEEA. The CDR3 nucleotides are TGTGCCAGCAGCCCCACAGGTTATCAAGAGACCCAGTACTTC. Its protein product is CASSPTGYQETQYF.

The chain uses TRBV5-1 and TRBJ1-1, with D tentatively TRBD1 (6 bases). The germline CDR1 and CDR2 sequences are SGHRS and YFSETQ. V dropped 4 bases and J dropped 5 bases, with 18 bases sitting between them. The CDR3 has 15 amino acids. DNA for the CDR3: TGCGCCAGCAGCCCACCTGGGGGGGCTGGTACTGAAGCTTTCTTT. Translation: CASSPPGGAGTEAFF.

The rearrangement uses TRBV14 and TRBJ1-1, with a weak D call TRBD1 (5 bases). The CDR3 consists of 16 residues. Trimming removed 1 base at V and 2 bases at J, with 14 bases between. Germline assignment: CDR1 SGHDN and CDR2 FVKESK. The CDR3 region is CASSQAGGRKNTEAFF. CDR3 nucleotides: TGTGCCAGCAGCCAAGCGGGGGGAAGGAAAAACACTGAAGCTTTCTTT.

This clone was seen once. The gene calls are TRBV3-1 (or the pseudogene TRBV3-2) and TRBJ2-7; 8 bases match TRBD1. Trimming took 4 bases from V and 3 from J; bases not matched to a gene: 5. The CDR3 covers 14 residues. Germline assignment: CDR1 LGHDT and CDR2 YNNKEL (reference sequence). In nucleotides, the CDR3 is TGTGCCAGCAGCCTATACGGACAGGGCTACGAGCAGTACTTC. Translation gives CASSLYGQGYEQYF.

The chain uses TRBV2 and TRBJ1-5, with D possibly TRBD1 on 5 matching bases. The V and J ends lost 4 bases and 5 bases respectively, with 15 bases between them. The CDR3 spans 15 residues. Germline V gene data show CDR1 as SNHLY and CDR2 as FYNNEI. In DNA, the CDR3 is TGTGCCAGCAGTGGCCGGTTAGGGGCTGATCAGCCCCAGCATTTT. It specifies CASSGRLGADQPQHF.

V gene TRBV14 combines with J gene TRBJ1-6; D not resolved. V was trimmed by 1 base and J by 9 bases, leaving 4 bases between them. The CDR3 sequence is 12 residues long. The germline V gene has CDR1 SGHDN and CDR2 FVKESK. The CDR3 DNA sequence: TGTGCCAGCAGCCAAGGGCCTTCACCCCTCCACTTT. Its protein product is CASSQGPSPLHF.

This clone was observed a single time. This chain uses TRBV7-2 with TRBJ1-2, with D maybe TRBD1 (6 bases). Germline V gives CDR1 SGHTA, CDR2 FQGNSA. The CDR3 length is 15 residues. Trimming stripped 1 base from V and 4 bases from J, with 13 bases between. Here the CDR3 reads CASSLEKGGIYGYTF. The CDR3 DNA is TGTGCCAGCAGCTTAGAGAAGGGGGGGATCTATGGCTACACCTTC.

J is TRBJ2-7 and V is TRBV2; 8 bases line up with TRBD2. Looked up from germline, CDR1 is SNHLY and CDR2 is FYNNEI. V was clipped by 5 bases and J by 3 bases; unmatched bases: 6. The CDR3 length is 14 residues. CDR3 in amino acids: CASSITGTSYEQYF. The CDR3 nucleotides read TGTGCCAGCAGTATAACCGGGACTAGCTACGAGCAGTACTTC.

This chain connects TRBV19 to TRBJ2-1; TRBD2 aligns across 7 bases. The germline CDR1 and CDR2 sequences are LNHDA and SQIVND (reference sequence). V lost 10 bases, J lost 6 bases, and 18 bases stayed unmatched. There are 16 residues in the CDR3. CDR3 nucleotide sequence: TGTGCCACCGGGACTACCCCCTCGACGTCGGGCAATGAGCAGTTCTTC. Its translation is CATGTTPSTSGNEQFF.

V is TRBV29-1 and J is TRBJ1-3; TRBD1 aligns across 8 bases. V dropped 1 base and J dropped 0; count of bases not matched to a gene: 17. This CDR3 is built from 20 residues. Germline CDR1 is SQVTM and CDR2 is ANQGSEA. CDR3 nucleotide sequence: TGCAGCGTTGAAGTCCATCCGGGACAGGCCCGCCTTAGCTCTGGAAACACCATATATTTT. It codes for CSVEVHPGQARLSSGNTIYF.